Following are 19 T cell receptor beta chains from one sample sequenced in a study of T-cell reconstitution after alpha-beta-depleted transplantation in children. Molecular barcoding with unique molecular identifiers was used for the TCRbeta library. TCRdb reanalysed the PCR reads using MiXCR and keeps one entry per CDR3 protein. Here the sample spans about 210,000 distinct CDR3 sequences, roughly 15% being singletons. Sequenced material: PBMCs, mostly from graft donor cells, taken 360 days after TCRalphabeta/CD19-depleted stem cell transplant. The receptors were sampled from a male patient aged 2-15 years who had a stem cell transplant for acute lymphoblastic leukemia, so the T cells may come from the graft donor.

J is TRBJ1-1 and V is TRBV5-1, with TRBD1 matching over 8 bases. Per the germline V gene, CDR1 is SGHRS and CDR2 is YFSETQ. The CDR3 totals 13 residues. Germline trimming cut 3 bases from V and 11 bases from J; bases unmatched to any gene: 9. This CDR3 reads CASSSDRAIDAFF. The CDR3 coding sequence is TGCGCCAGCAGCTCGGACAGGGCGATAGATGCTTTCTTT. Variable domain in full (rest from reference TRBV5-1 and TRBJ1-1): KAGVTQTPRYLIKTRGQQVTLSCSPISGHRSVSWYQQTPGQGLQFLFEYFSETQRNKGNFPGRFSGRQFSNSRSEMNVSTLELGDSALYLCASSSDRAIDAFFGQGTRLTVV.

In its sample, this clonotype was seen a few times. The V call is TRBV18, the J call TRBJ2-1, with a tentative D call TRBD2 (6 bases). The V end lost 3 bases, the J end lost 6 bases, and 12 bases lay between the germline ends. Germline V lookup: CDR1 KGHSH, CDR2 LQKENI. CDR3 size: 14 residues. The CDR3 DNA is TGTGCCAGCTCACCTGCCGGGGGACTCAATGAGCAGTTCTTC. Its protein product is CASSPAGGLNEQFF. Full variable domain (remainder filled in from reference TRBV18 and TRBJ2-1): NAGVMQNPRHLVRRRGQEARLRCSPMKGHSHVYWYRQLPEEGLKFMVYLQKENIIDESGMPKERFSAEFPKEGPSILRIQQVVRGDSAAYFCASSPAGGLNEQFFGPGTRLTVL.

The chain has TRBV28 and TRBJ2-3, with unresolved D. V lost 8 bases and J 0 bases, leaving 9 bases between the germline ends. The CDR3 spans 13 residues. The V gene's germline CDR1 is MDHEN and CDR2 SYDVKM. Here the CDR3 reads CASRYSSTDTQYF. The CDR3 DNA sequence: TGTGCCAGCCGGTACAGTAGCACAGATACGCAGTATTTT.

The gene calls are TRBV9 and TRBJ2-1; 9 bases line up with TRBD1. Germline lookup yields CDR1 SGDLS and CDR2 YYNGEE. The length of the CDR3 is 15 residues. J lost 5 bases, V lost 3 bases, and 6 bases had no gene match. The CDR3 DNA sequence: TGTGCCAGCAGCGATCGACAGGGGGTCAACAATGAGCAGTTCTTC. This sequence encodes CASSDRQGVNNEQFF.

The table lists this clonotype with many counts. The chain is built from TRBV24-1 and TRBJ2-7, with TRBD1 identical over 7 bases. There are 14 residues in the CDR3. Germline V gives CDR1 KGHDR, CDR2 SFDVKD. Unmatched junction bases numbered 7, after V lost 5 bases and J lost 4 bases. In nucleotides, the CDR3 is TGTGCCACCAGTGGACCGGGACAGCTTTACGAGCAGTACTTC. Translating it yields CATSGPGQLYEQYF.

This clonotype showed up just a few times. The V gene is TRBV5-6, the J gene TRBJ2-7, with D perhaps TRBD1 or TRBD2 (5 bases each). The germline CDR1 and CDR2 sequences are SGHDT and YYEEEE. V lost 3 bases and J 3 bases, leaving 19 bases between the germline ends. The CDR3 totals 16 residues. The CDR3 DNA is TGTGCCAGCAGCTCGGACAAGGGACCGTGGGTCTACGAGCAGTACTTC. Translated, it gives CASSSDKGPWVYEQYF.

The chain carries TRBV5-1 and TRBJ2-6, with a tentative D call TRBD1 (6 bases). Looked up from germline, CDR1 is SGHRS and CDR2 is YFSETQ. V lost 4 bases and J lost 2, with 16 bases in between. The CDR3 has 17 residues. CDR3 residues: CASSRNLQGTGANVLTF. The CDR3 region has the DNA TGCGCCAGCAGCAGAAACCTTCAGGGGACTGGGGCCAACGTCCTGACTTTC.

J is TRBJ2-6 and V is TRBV27; weak D call: TRBD2 (6 bases). The V end lost 3 bases, the J end lost 0 bases, and 12 bases lay between the germline ends. The CDR3 sequence is 17 residues long. Germline loops: CDR1 MNHEY, CDR2 SMNVEV (reference sequence). For the CDR3, the DNA is TGTGCCAGCAGTTTTGGCGGGATAAGCTCTGGGGCCAACGTCCTGACTTTC. Protein: CASSFGGISSGANVLTF.

This clonotype was counted a few times. CDR3 bases: TGCGCCAGCAGCCAGCTAAAGGGGGGACTAGCGGGAGACGAGCAGTTCTTC. Its protein is CASSQLKGGLAGDEQFF. V gene TRBV4-3 combines with J gene TRBJ2-1; 14 positions agree with TRBD2. V dropped 3 bases and J dropped 10; count of bases not matched to a gene: 11. Germline V gene lookup returns CDR1 LGHNA and CDR2 YSLEER. The CDR3 loop spans 17 amino acids.

This sequence joins TRBV12-3 or TRBV12-4 and TRBJ1-5; TRBD1 is a possible D gene (5 bases). This CDR3 has 14 amino acids. V lost 0 bases to trimming and J lost 7 bases, with 10 bases between them. The DNA for the CDR3 is TGTGCCAGCAGTTTAGCTGGGACCAGGCAGCCCCAGCATTTT. It translates to CASSLAGTRQPQHF.

V gene TRBV6-5 combines with J gene TRBJ2-1; the match to TRBD1 covers 9 bases. V lost 0 bases to trimming and J lost 4 bases; unmatched junction nucleotides: 7. CDR3 length: 17 residues. Germline V CDR1 and CDR2: MNHEY, SVGAGI. The CDR3 coding sequence is TGTGCCAGCAGTTACTCGGGGACAGGGACCCCTTACAATGAGCAGTTCTTC. Residues: CASSYSGTGTPYNEQFF.

The gene calls are TRBV6-4 and TRBJ1-5, with TRBD1 matching over 11 bases. CDR1 and CDR2 from the germline V gene are MRHNA and SNTAGT. The CDR3 spans 15 residues. The junction had 5 bases not matched to a gene; V was cut back by 10 bases and J by 0 bases. The CDR3 spells CATRDRGVSNQPQHF. The CDR3 DNA is TGTGCCACCAGGGACAGGGGGGTTAGCAATCAGCCCCAGCATTTT.

This clonotype was detected a few times. The J gene is TRBJ2-2, the V gene TRBV7-6, with a weak D call TRBD2 (6 bases). CDR1 and CDR2 from the germline V gene are SGHVS and FNYEAQ. Trimming took off 5 bases at V and 1 base at J, with 20 bases between the two ends. The CDR3 spans 18 residues. The CDR3 bases are TGTGCCAGCAGCCCGCACCTATCGGCGGGGTGGAACACCGGGGAGCTGTTTTTT. It specifies CASSPHLSAGWNTGELFF.

Only a few counts were recorded for this clonotype. The CDR3 spells CSAQPQGSTSGANVLTF. The CDR3 bases are TGCAGTGCCCAACCCCAGGGGTCAACCTCCGGGGCCAACGTCCTGACTTTC. The rearrangement links TRBV20-1 to TRBJ2-6, with D possibly being TRBD1 (6 bases). The CDR3 runs to 17 residues. Trimming left V 6 bases short and J 4 bases short, with 22 bases between. Germline V gene lookup returns CDR1 DFQATT and CDR2 SNEGSKA (reference sequence).

The chain has TRBV20-1 and TRBJ1-5; maybe TRBD1 (5 bases). The CDR3 spans 15 residues. From germline, CDR1 is DFQATT and CDR2 SNEGSKA (reference sequence). The V gene lost 3 bases and the J gene lost 0 bases, with 12 bases spanning the gap. CDR3 loop: CSASPLGLSNQPQHF. The CDR3 coding sequence is TGCAGTGCTAGCCCCCTGGGACTTAGCAATCAGCCCCAGCATTTT.

This clonotype was observed a handful of times. The chain combines TRBV5-1 with TRBJ1-3; no reliable D call. Germline CDR1 SGHRS, CDR2 YFSETQ. The V end was cut by 1 base, the J end by 4 bases, with 12 bases between. CDR3 length equals 15 residues. CDR3 region: CASSLISPGGNTIYF. CDR3 sequence (DNA): TGCGCCAGCAGCTTGATCTCACCCGGAGGAAACACCATATATTTT.

This clonotype showed up just a few times. V gene TRBV12-3 or TRBV12-4 combines with J gene TRBJ1-1, with D uncertain. Trimming took 7 bases from V and 1 from J, leaving 10 bases between them. This CDR3 is built from 13 residues. The DNA for the CDR3 is TGTGCCAGCACCGGCATAAAGAACACTGAAGCTTTCTTT. Its protein is CASTGIKNTEAFF.

This chain links TRBV10-3 with TRBJ2-3, with 8 bases identical to TRBD2. V trimming: 4 bases; J trimming: 3 bases; junction bases outside the gene matches: 6. The germline V gene encodes CDR1 ENHRY and CDR2 SYGVKD. The length of the CDR3 is 15 residues. The CDR3 nucleotides are TGTGCCATCAGTGCCTCAAGCGGGAGAACAGATACGCAGTATTTT. Translation gives CAISASSGRTDTQYF.

V gene TRBV4-3 combines with J gene TRBJ1-2, with D uncertain. Germline assignment: CDR1 LGHNA and CDR2 YSLEER. CDR3 length equals 13 residues. Trimming left V 0 bases short and J 8 bases short, with 10 bases between. The CDR3 coding sequence is TGCGCCAGCAGCCAAGATAAAACGGTGGGCTACACCTTC. Its translation: CASSQDKTVGYTF.